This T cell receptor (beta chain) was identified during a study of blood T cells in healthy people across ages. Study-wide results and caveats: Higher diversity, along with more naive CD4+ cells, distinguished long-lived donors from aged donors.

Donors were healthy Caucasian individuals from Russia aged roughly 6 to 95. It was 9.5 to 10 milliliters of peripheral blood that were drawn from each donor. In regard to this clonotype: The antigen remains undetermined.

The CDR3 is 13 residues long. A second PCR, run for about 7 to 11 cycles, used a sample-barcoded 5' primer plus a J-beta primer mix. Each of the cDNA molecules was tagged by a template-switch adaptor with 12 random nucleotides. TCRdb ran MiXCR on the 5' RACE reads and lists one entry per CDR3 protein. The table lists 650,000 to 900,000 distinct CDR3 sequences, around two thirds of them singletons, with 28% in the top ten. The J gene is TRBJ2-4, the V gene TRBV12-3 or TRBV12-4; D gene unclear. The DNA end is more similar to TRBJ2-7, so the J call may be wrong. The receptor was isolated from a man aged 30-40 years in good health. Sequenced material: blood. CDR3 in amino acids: CASTLEDGYEQYF. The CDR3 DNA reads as TGTGCCAGCACCCTCGAGGACGGCTACGAGCAGTACTTC.